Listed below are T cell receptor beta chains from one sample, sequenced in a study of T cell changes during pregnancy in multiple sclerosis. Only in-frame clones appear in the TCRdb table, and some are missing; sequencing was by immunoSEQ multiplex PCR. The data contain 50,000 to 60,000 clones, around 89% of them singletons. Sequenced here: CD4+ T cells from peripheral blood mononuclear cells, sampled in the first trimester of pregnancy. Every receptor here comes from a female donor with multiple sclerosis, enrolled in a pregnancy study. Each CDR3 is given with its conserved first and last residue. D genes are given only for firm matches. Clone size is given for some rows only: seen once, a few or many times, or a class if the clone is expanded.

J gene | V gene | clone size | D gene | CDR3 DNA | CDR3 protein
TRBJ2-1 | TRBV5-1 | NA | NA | TGCGCCAGCAGGTCGGATAATGCGGGTCGGGAGCAGTTCTTC | CASRSDNAGREQFF
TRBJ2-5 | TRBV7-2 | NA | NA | TGTGCCAGCAGCTTATTCCAGGGGCGACTCCAAGAGACCCAGTACTTC | CASSLFQGRLQETQYF
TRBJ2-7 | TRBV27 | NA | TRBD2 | TGTGCCAGCAGTAACCCCTCAAGCGGGAAATACGAGCAGTACTTC | CASSNPSSGKYEQYF
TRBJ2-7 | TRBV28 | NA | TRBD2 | TGTGCCAGCAGTTTAGCAGGGACTACGGGTGGCGAGCAGTACTTC | CASSLAGTTGGEQYF
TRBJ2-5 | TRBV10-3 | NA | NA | TGTGCCATAAAGCCGGGGACAACTAAAGAGACCCAGTACTTC | CAIKPGTTKETQYF
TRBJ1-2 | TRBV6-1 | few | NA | TGTGCCAGCAGTGACGTGGCCCGATATGGCTACACCTTC | CASSDVARYGYTF
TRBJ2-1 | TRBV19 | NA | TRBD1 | TGTGCCAGTAGGGACAGGGTCTCTTCCTACAATGAGCAGTTCTTC | CASRDRVSSYNEQFF
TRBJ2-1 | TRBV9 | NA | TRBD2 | TGTGCCAGCAGCGTGCGAGCGGGAGTAGATGAGCAGTTCTTC | CASSVRAGVDEQFF
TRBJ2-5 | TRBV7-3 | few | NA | TGTGCCAGCAGCGGGGGGGCAATGGAGACCCAGTACTTC | CASSGGAMETQYF
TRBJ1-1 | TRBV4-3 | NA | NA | TGCGCCAGCAGCCAAGAACCTTGGGGAGGTTGGGCTTTCTTT | CASSQEPWGGWAFF
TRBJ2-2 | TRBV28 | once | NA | TGTGCCAGCAGCCCCCGTCGGGGCGGGGAGCTGTTTTTT | CASSPRRGGELFF
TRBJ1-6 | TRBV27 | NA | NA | TGTGCCAGCAGAGGGGAATCCTATAATTCACCCCTCCACTTT | CASRGESYNSPLHF
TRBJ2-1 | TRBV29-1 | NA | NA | TGCAGCGTTGATGTAGGGGTGACCTACAATGAGCAGTTCTTC | CSVDVGVTYNEQFF
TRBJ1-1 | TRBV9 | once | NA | TGTGCCAGCAGCCCACCCCTCGGGATGAACACTGAAGCTTTCTTT | CASSPPLGMNTEAFF
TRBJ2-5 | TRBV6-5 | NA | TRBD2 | TGTGCCAGCACTAGAACGGCTAGCGGGGAAGAGACCCAGTACTTC | CASTRTASGEETQYF
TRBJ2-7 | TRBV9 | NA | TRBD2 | TGTGCCAGCAGCGCGACTAGCGGGAGGTCGGAGCAGTACTTC | CASSATSGRSEQYF
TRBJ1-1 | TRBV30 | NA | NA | TGTGCCTGCCGAGAGTTCGGGGAAGCTTTCTTT | CACREFGEAFF
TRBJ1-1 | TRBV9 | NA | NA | TGTGCCAGCAGCTCCACTCCAGGGTTAGGCGTCACTGAAGCTTTCTTT | CASSSTPGLGVTEAFF
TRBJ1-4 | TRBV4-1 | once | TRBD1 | TGCGCCAGCAGCAAAACAGGGGCGGCTAATGAAAAACTGTTTTTT | CASSKTGAANEKLFF
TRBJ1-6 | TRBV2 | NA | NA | TGTGCCAGCAGCCCCGGGGGGGGGCAAGGTTCACCCCTCCACTTT | CASSPGGGQGSPLHF
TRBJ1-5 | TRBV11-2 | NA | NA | TGTGCCAGCAGCTTGTCAGACAATCAGCCCCAGCATTTT | CASSLSDNQPQHF
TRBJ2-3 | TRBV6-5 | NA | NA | TGTGCCAGCAGTGAGCAGGGCATTACGCAGTATTTT | CASSEQGITQYF
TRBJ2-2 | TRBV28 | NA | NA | TGTGCCAGCAGTTTAGTTGGGACTGTGAACACCGGGGAGCTGTTTTTT | CASSLVGTVNTGELFF
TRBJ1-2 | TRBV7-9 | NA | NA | TGTGCCAGCAGCTTTAAGAGGGATCTTGGCTACACCTTC | CASSFKRDLGYTF
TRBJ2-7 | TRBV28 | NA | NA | TGTGCCAGCAGTTCGGACTTCTCCTACGAGCAGTACTTC | CASSSDFSYEQYF
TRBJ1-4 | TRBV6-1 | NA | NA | TGTGCCAGCAGTGAAACCCAGGGTAACGAAAAACTGTTTTTT | CASSETQGNEKLFF
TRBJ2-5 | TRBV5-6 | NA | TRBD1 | TGTGCCAGCAGCTTGGCTGGACAGGGGGCCGCAGAGACCCAGTACTTC | CASSLAGQGAAETQYF
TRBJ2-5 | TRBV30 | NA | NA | TGTGCCTGGAACGCGGGGCAAGAGACCCAGTACTTC | CAWNAGQETQYF
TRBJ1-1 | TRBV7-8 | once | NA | TGTGCCAGCAGGTCGGGGGTTGGCTTGGTCACTGAAGCTTTCTTT | CASRSGVGLVTEAFF
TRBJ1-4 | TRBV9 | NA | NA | TGTGCCAGCAGGGGACACCCTAATGAAAAACTGTTTTTT | CASRGHPNEKLFF
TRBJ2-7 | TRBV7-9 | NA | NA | TGTGCCAGCGGAGATTACGAGCAGTACTTC | CASGDYEQYF
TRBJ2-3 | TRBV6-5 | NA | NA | TGTGCCAGCAGTTACAAATTTGGGGGGAATACGCAGTATTTT | CASSYKFGGNTQYF
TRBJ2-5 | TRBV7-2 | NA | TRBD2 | TGTGCCAGCAGCTTAGATGGCGGGGGGGCAGAGACCCAGTACTTC | CASSLDGGGAETQYF
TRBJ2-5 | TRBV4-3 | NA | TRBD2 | TGCGCCAGCAGCCAAGGTAGCGGGGAAGAGACCCAGTACTTC | CASSQGSGEETQYF
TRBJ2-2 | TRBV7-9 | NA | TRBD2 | TGTGCCAGCAGCCTAAGACTAGCGGGAGAGACCGGGGAGCTGTTTTTT | CASSLRLAGETGELFF
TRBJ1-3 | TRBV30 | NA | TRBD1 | TGTGCCTGGAGTGTACGAAGGGGGCCTGGAAACACCATATATTTT | CAWSVRRGPGNTIYF
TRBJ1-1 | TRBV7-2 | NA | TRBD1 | TGTGCCAGCAGCCTAAGACAGGGGGTTGAAGCTTTCTTT | CASSLRQGVEAFF
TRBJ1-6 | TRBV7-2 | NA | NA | TGTGCCAGCAGCTTACAGACAGATCCTTATTCACCCCTCCACTTT | CASSLQTDPYSPLHF
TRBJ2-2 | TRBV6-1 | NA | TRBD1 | TGTGCCAGCAGTGGAAGGACAGGGGGCGCGAACACCGGGGAGCTGTTTTTT | CASSGRTGGANTGELFF
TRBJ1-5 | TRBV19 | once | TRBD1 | TGTGCCAGCCGACGGACAGGAGATCAGCCCCAGCATTTT | CASRRTGDQPQHF
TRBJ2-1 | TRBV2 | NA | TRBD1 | TGTGCCAGCAGTCGGGACAGGGCAATCTCCTACAATGAGCAGTTCTTC | CASSRDRAISYNEQFF
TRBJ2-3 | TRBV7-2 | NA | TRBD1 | TGTGCCAGCAGCCAAGACAGGGGGGGCACAGATACGCAGTATTTT | CASSQDRGGTDTQYF
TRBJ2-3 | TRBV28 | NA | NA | TGTGCCAGCACTAACAGGGCTGTAGATACGCAGTATTTT | CASTNRAVDTQYF
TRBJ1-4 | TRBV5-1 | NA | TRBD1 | TGCGCCAGCAGCTTTTCCCGGACAGGGAGTGAAAAACTGTTTTTT | CASSFSRTGSEKLFF
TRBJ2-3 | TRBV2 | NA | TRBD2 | TGTGCCAGCAGGAGCCTAGCGGGAGGGCCAGCAGATACGCAGTATTTT | CASRSLAGGPADTQYF
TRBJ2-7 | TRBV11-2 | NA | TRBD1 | TGTGCCAGCAGCTCAGACCAGGGGGAATCCTACGAGCAGTACTTC | CASSSDQGESYEQYF
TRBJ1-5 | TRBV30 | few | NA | TGTCCCGAGAGCTACAGGGAACATCAGCCCCAGCATTTT | CPESYREHQPQHF